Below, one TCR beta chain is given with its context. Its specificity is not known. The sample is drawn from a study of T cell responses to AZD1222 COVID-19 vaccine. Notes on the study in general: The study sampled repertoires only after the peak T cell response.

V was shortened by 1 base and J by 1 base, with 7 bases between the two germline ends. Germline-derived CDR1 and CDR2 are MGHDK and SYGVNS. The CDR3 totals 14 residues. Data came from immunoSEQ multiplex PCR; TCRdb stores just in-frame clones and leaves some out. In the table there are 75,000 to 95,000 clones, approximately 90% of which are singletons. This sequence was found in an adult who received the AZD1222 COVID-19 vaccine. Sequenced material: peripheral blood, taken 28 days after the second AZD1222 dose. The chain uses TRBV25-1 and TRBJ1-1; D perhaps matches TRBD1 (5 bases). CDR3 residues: CASSEWGENTEAFF. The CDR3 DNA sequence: TGTGCCAGCAGTGAATGGGGGGAGAACACTGAAGCTTTCTTT.